This TCR beta chain derives from a study of OX40 agonist ivuxolimab in advanced cancers. Overall study: Hepatocellular carcinoma, melanoma, renal cell or head and neck cancer affected the dose-escalation patients.

This clone was picked up one time. Assay used: immunoSEQ multiplex PCR; TCRdb lists only in-frame clones, some missing. The table includes 50,000 to 70,000 clones, approximately 85% detected once. Enrollment shut out patients with autoimmune disease history or systemic immunosuppression. Peripheral blood came from all dose cohorts at three timepoints. Germline CDR1 LNHDA, CDR2 SQIVND (reference sequence). The CDR3 loop spans 15 amino acids. The V gene lost 0 bases and the J gene lost 0 bases, with 6 bases spanning the gap. The clonotype was recovered from an adult with an advanced solid tumor such as melanoma, head and neck, liver or kidney cancer. The chain links TRBV19 to TRBJ1-3; D ambiguous. This specimen consisted of CD4+ or CD8+ T cells sorted from blood, obtained in a trial of the OX40 agonist ivuxolimab. Here the CDR3 DNA reads TGTGCCAGTAGTATAGATGGGGACTCTGGAAACACCATATATTTT. This codes for CASSIDGDSGNTIYF.